Below, 14 T cell receptor beta chains from the same sample are listed, as sequenced in a study of Graves' ophthalmopathy and Graves' hyperthyroidism. RNA transcripts yielded amplified TCR beta CDR3 regions. An opening RT-PCR round employed HTBI primers and preceded a second-round multiplex PCR. From the multiplex PCR reads, TCRdb called clonotypes with MiXCR, one entry per CDR3 protein. The sample has 600,000 to 950,000 distinct CDR3 sequences, 40% seen once. Sequenced material: peripheral blood. These receptors originate from an adult man with Graves' ophthalmopathy.

The chain couples TRBV25-1 to TRBJ2-2; perhaps TRBD2 as D (6 bases). Trimming took 6 bases from V and 5 from J, leaving 13 bases between them. Germline lookup yields CDR1 MGHDK and CDR2 SYGVNS. This CDR3 comprises 14 residues. As DNA, the CDR3 is TGTGCCAGCAGCAGTGGCGGGGAGACCGGGGAGCTGTTTTTT. Protein product: CASSSGGETGELFF. The whole variable domain, filled in from reference TRBV25-1 and TRBJ2-2, reads EADIYQTPRYLVIGTGKKITLECSQTMGHDKMYWYQQDPGMELHLIHYSYGVNSTEKGDLSSESTVSRIRTEHFPLTLESARPSHTSQYLCASSSGGETGELFFGEGSRLTVL.

V gene TRBV10-3 combines with J gene TRBJ1-5; 10 bases map to TRBD1. This CDR3 is 15 amino acids long. Trimming took 5 bases from V and 5 from J; bases not matched to a gene: 6. Per the germline V gene, CDR1 is ENHRY and CDR2 is SYGVKD. The CDR3 sequence is CAISRTGGYDQPQHF. The DNA for the CDR3 is TGTGCCATCAGTCGGACAGGGGGATACGATCAGCCCCAGCATTTT.

This clonotype was observed many times. The J gene is TRBJ2-7, the V gene TRBV20-1; 10 nucleotides match TRBD2. The V gene's germline CDR1 is DFQATT and CDR2 SNEGSKA (reference sequence). V shed 6 bases, J shed 2 bases, and the junction held 10 bases outside the gene matches. The CDR3 is 15 residues long. In nucleotides, the CDR3 is TGCAGTGCAGATTCTAGCGGGAGCCTACCCTACGAGCAGTACTTC. Its protein is CSADSSGSLPYEQYF.

This clonotype was seen repeatedly, ten times or more. This chain uses TRBV7-3 with TRBJ2-5; perhaps TRBD1 as D (6 bases). Trimming stripped 4 bases from V and 2 bases from J, with 8 bases between. The CDR3 is made up of 13 amino acids. The germline V gene has CDR1 SGHTA and CDR2 FQGTGA. The DNA for the CDR3 is TGTGCCAGCAGCTGGCAGGGGCAAGAGACCCAGTACTTC. This translates into CASSWQGQETQYF.

V usage is TRBV25-1 and J usage is TRBJ2-2, with 7 bases identical to TRBD1. This CDR3 is built from 14 residues. CDR1 and CDR2 from the germline V gene are MGHDK and SYGVNS. Germline trimming cut 6 bases from V and 5 bases from J; bases unmatched to any gene: 6. The chain's CDR3 is CASSQTGYTGELFF. The CDR3 DNA follows: TGTGCCAGCAGCCAGACAGGGTATACCGGGGAGCTGTTTTTT.

This sequence joins TRBV7-3 and TRBJ2-5; D is ambiguous. The CDR3 runs 14 residues. Between the trimmed V and J ends, which lost 3 bases and 2 bases, there was a span of 10 bases. Germline CDR1 and CDR2: SGHTA and FQGTGA. The CDR3 sequence is CASSLTLRQETQYF. Here the CDR3 DNA reads TGTGCCAGCAGCTTGACTCTACGTCAAGAGACCCAGTACTTC.

This clonotype was seen at least ten times. The CDR3 spells CASSSGSSYNSPLHF. In DNA, the CDR3 is TGTGCCAGTAGTAGCGGGAGCTCCTATAATTCACCCCTCCACTTT. This rearrangement joins TRBV19 to TRBJ1-6; D gene ambiguous. This CDR3 has 15 residues. The V gene's germline CDR1 is LNHDA and CDR2 SQIVND (reference sequence). The V gene lost 4 bases and the J gene lost 0 bases, with 7 bases spanning the gap.

This chain links TRBV7-9 with TRBJ1-6; D gene ambiguous. Germline CDR1 SEHNR, CDR2 FQNEAQ (reference sequence). V dropped 2 bases and J dropped 5 bases, with 10 bases sitting between them. The CDR3 spans 15 residues. CDR3 coding DNA: TGTGCCAGCAGCTTATTAGTAGGAGATAATTCACCCCTCCACTTT. This codes for CASSLLVGDNSPLHF.

This clonotype was counted at least ten times. The chain couples TRBV2 to TRBJ1-3; 7 bases fit TRBD1. V dropped 8 bases and J dropped 2; count of bases not matched to a gene: 9. There are 15 residues in the CDR3. Germline V gives CDR1 SNHLY, CDR2 FYNNEI. The CDR3, as DNA: TGTGCCAGCGCACCCGAAGGGACAGCTGGAAACACCATATATTTT. This translates into CASAPEGTAGNTIYF.

In its sample, this clonotype was seen a few times. Being one base from a much bigger clone, this may be a read error. Here the CDR3 DNA reads TGTGCCAGCAGCCTTGGGACTAGCGGGACCCGGTACTTC. Protein product: CASSLGTSGTRYF. The rearrangement links TRBV7-3 to TRBJ2-5; 13 bases agree with TRBD2. This CDR3 region has 13 residues. CDR1 is SGHTA, CDR2 FQGTGA, per germline.

This sequence joins TRBV10-3 and TRBJ2-2; D is perhaps TRBD1 (6 bases). Germline V gives CDR1 ENHRY, CDR2 SYGVKD. V was clipped by 4 bases and J by 5 bases, with 11 bases between them. This CDR3 region has 14 residues. The CDR3 sequence: CAISVQQGTGELFF. In DNA form, the CDR3 reads TGTGCCATCAGTGTACAACAGGGAACCGGGGAGCTGTTTTTT.

This clonotype has at least ten counts. The chain employs TRBV29-1 and TRBJ1-2; D is possibly TRBD1 (5 bases). The CDR3 loop spans 14 amino acids. Trimming took off 0 bases at V and 8 bases at J, with 16 bases between the two ends. The germline V gene encodes CDR1 SQVTM and CDR2 ANQGSEA. The CDR3 sequence is CSVEDPALGGGYTF. The CDR3, as DNA: TGCAGCGTTGAAGATCCAGCCTTGGGGGGAGGCTACACCTTC.

In its sample, this clonotype was seen many times. This sequence joins TRBV29-1 and TRBJ2-7; 7 nucleotides line up with TRBD1. This CDR3 is built from 14 residues. CDR1 is SQVTM, CDR2 ANQGSEA, per germline. J lost 0 bases, V lost 3 bases, and 5 bases had no gene match. CDR3 in amino acids: CSVEGTALSYEQYF. The CDR3 DNA follows: TGCAGCGTTGAGGGGACAGCTCTCTCCTACGAGCAGTACTTC.

As concerns this clonotype: At one end, the junction sequence differs from germline, possibly due to a read error. The chain couples TRBV24-1 to TRBJ1-5, with 7 bases aligning to TRBD1. Per the germline V gene, CDR1 is KGHDR and CDR2 is SFDVKD. The CDR3 has 15 amino acids. The CDR3 loop is CASSAQTGTLQPQHF. CDR3 bases: TGTGCCAGCAGTGCACAGACAGGGACACTCCAGCCCCAGCATTTT.